This TCR beta chain was sequenced during a study of T-cell reconstitution after alpha-beta-depleted transplantation in children. This clonotype was counted between two and nine times. What it binds is not known. The TCRbeta library incorporated unique molecular identifiers. Using its own MiXCR run on the PCR reads, TCRdb lists one record per CDR3 protein. Among approximately 230,000 distinct CDR3 sequences, more than 20% were seen once, and the ten largest hold roughly 5%. Study-wide points: Certain patients had high TCRbeta diversity at day 60, and it came from recipient T cells and thymic progenitors that survived. Several hundred expanded graft clones reportedly supplied alpha-beta T cells about two months after transplant. T-cell numbers and diversity, one year after transplant, stemmed largely from T cells that were newly produced.

This receptor was obtained from a female patient aged 2-15 years who had a stem cell transplant for congenital amegakaryocytic thrombocytopenia, so the T cells may come from the graft donor. The material sequenced was PBMCs, mostly from graft donor cells, taken 360 days after TCRalphabeta/CD19-depleted stem cell transplant.

The CDR3 is CASSYWENTEAFF. CDR3 bases: TGTGCCAGCAGTTATTGGGAGAACACTGAAGCTTTCTTT. The chain joins TRBV12-3 or TRBV12-4 to TRBJ1-1; D ambiguous. Trimming stripped 4 bases from V and 1 base from J, with 7 bases between. The CDR3 length is 13 residues.